This entry features one T cell receptor beta chain sequence. Its specificity is not known. The sample is drawn from a study of cytomegalovirus exposure and HLA in healthy donors. Background on the study: A data release that came early held approximately 85 million unique TCRs from HLA-typed donors.

Researchers ran the PCR with 60 Vbeta and 13 Jbeta primers. Repertoires were generated with immunoSEQ multiplex PCR, while TCRdb's copy carries only in-frame clones and drops some. The data hold around 190,000 clones, with 86% observed a single time. This CDR3 is built from 13 residues. Germline assignment: CDR1 LNHNV and CDR2 YYDKDF (reference sequence). V was pared by 0 bases and J by 5 bases, with 7 bases between. General observations from the study: The only immune exposure information that was available was CMV serostatus. A later analysis linked a missense DCLRE1C variant to TCR beta V- and J-gene trimming.

The receptor was derived from a woman aged 25 to 39 in good health and CMV-seronegative. This chain uses TRBV15 with TRBJ1-2; the D gene is possibly TRBD1 (6 bases). What was sequenced was PBMCs. The CDR3 sequence is CATSRDGQYGYTF. CDR3 DNA sequence: TGTGCCACCAGCAGAGACGGACAGTATGGCTACACCTTC.